This T cell receptor (beta chain) was profiled in a study of shared clonotypes between healthy human individuals. For the study at large: Ranging from 18 to 49 in age, donors were two women and a few men.

Comments on this clone: The target antigen is unknown.

Only CD45RO-negative cells positively selected for CCR7 counted as naive CD8 cells, so terminally differentiated effector memory CD45RA+ cells were excluded. V was shortened by 1 base and J by 7 bases, with 11 bases between the two germline ends. Germline CDR1 SEHNR, CDR2 FQNEAQ (reference sequence). The CDR3 loop spans 13 amino acids. Produced via immunoSEQ multiplex PCR; TCRdb's table is partial and in-frame only. The sample shows around 2,000,000 clones, about 92% of them seen only once. Overall study findings and caveats: A handful of donors had around 5% of their naive CD4 clonotypes in common.

The sequence came from a man between 18 and 29 years old in good health. Some clones in this sample may be carry-over from other donors' samples. The sequenced sample was naive CD8+ T cells from PBMCs. The chain recombines TRBV7-9 with TRBJ2-7; no reliable D call. The chain's CDR3 is CASSLGLEREQYF. The CDR3 DNA follows: TGTGCCAGCAGCTTAGGGCTGGAACGGGAGCAGTACTTC.